This T cell receptor (beta chain) appears in the sequencing data of a study of cytomegalovirus exposure and HLA in healthy donors. Study-wide results and caveats: Most of the TCR beta V segments (in an earlier analysis) were productive either about 90% or about 30% of the time. By HLA locus, TCR association rates varied in a later analysis, with DRB1 showing the most and HLA-C the fewest. Later genetic work tied a missense DCLRE1C variant to beta-chain V and J trimming.

As to this clone: Antigen: not known.

This CDR3 comprises 12 residues. The germline gives CDR1 MNHEY, CDR2 SMNVEV (reference sequence). V lost 3 bases and J lost 5, with 7 bases in between. PCR used 60 Vbeta primers and 13 Jbeta primers. Profiling relied on immunoSEQ multiplex PCR, and the TCRdb table lists in-frame clones only, not all of them. The sample consists of over 100,000 clones, approximately 77% of them appearing once. The chain has TRBV27 and TRBJ1-1; possibly TRBD1 for D (6 bases). The receptor was isolated from a woman aged 40-49 years in good health and CMV-seronegative. Sequencing used PBMCs. The chain's CDR3 is CASSLRGTEAFF. CDR3 bases: TGTGCCAGCAGTTTGAGGGGGACTGAAGCTTTCTTT.